The 22 T cell receptor beta chains below come from one sample, sequenced in a study of cytomegalovirus exposure and HLA in healthy donors. Use of 60 Vbeta and 13 Jbeta primers characterized the PCR. This table comes from immunoSEQ multiplex PCR, and its TCRdb copy is limited to in-frame clones, with some not included. The repertoire consists of approximately 180,000 clones, with over 65% occurring once and the leading ten covering less than 1.5%. The sequencing sample was made of PBMCs. The origin of the receptors is a young woman in good health and CMV-seropositive.

This chain joins TRBV11-3 and TRBJ2-3; D possibly corresponds to TRBD2 (7 bases). The CDR3 contains 15 residues. Trimming stripped 6 bases from V and 5 bases from J, with 18 bases between. In germline, CDR1 is SGHNT, CDR2 YENEEA. CDR3 residues: CASRPDPGGRDTQYF. CDR3 DNA: TGTGCCAGCAGGCCAGACCCCGGGGGGCGAGATACGCAGTATTTT.

This clone is a singleton in its sample. The chain has TRBV10-3 and TRBJ1-2; D might be TRBD1 (5 bases). Germline CDR1 is ENHRY and CDR2 is SYGVKD. This CDR3 is built from 14 residues. Trimming shortened V by 7 bases and J by 7 bases, and 19 bases separated the two germline ends. The CDR3 DNA sequence: TGTGCCATCACCGCCCAGGACATTTGGGGTGGCTACACCTTC. This translates into CAITAQDIWGGYTF.

This clone was observed a single time. The V gene is TRBV28, the J gene TRBJ1-1; D uncertain. The CDR3 totals 11 residues. The V gene's germline CDR1 is MDHEN and CDR2 SYDVKM. The V gene lost 6 bases and the J gene lost 3 bases, with 5 bases spanning the gap. CDR3 sequence: CASSRDTEAFF. The CDR3 nucleotides are TGTGCCAGCAGCCGGGACACTGAAGCTTTCTTT.

The chain recombines TRBV27 with TRBJ2-3; tentatively, D is TRBD2 (6 bases). The CDR3 loop spans 14 amino acids. Per the germline V gene, CDR1 is MNHEY and CDR2 is SMNVEV (reference sequence). Trimming shortened V by 6 bases and J by 1 base, and 11 bases separated the two germline ends. The CDR3 spells CASSTWGGTDTQYF. CDR3 DNA: TGTGCCAGCAGCACCTGGGGGGGCACAGATACGCAGTATTTT.

This sequence joins TRBV9 and TRBJ2-1; a weak D match, TRBD2 (6 bases). The length of the CDR3 is 17 residues. Trimming left V 5 bases short and J 0 bases short, with 18 bases between. The V gene's germline CDR1 is SGDLS and CDR2 YYNGEE. CDR3 loop: CASRISGTPASYNEQFF. The CDR3 region has the DNA TGTGCCAGCAGGATATCCGGGACTCCGGCCTCCTACAATGAGCAGTTCTTC.

V usage is TRBV19 and J usage is TRBJ1-5; perhaps TRBD1 as D (6 bases). This CDR3 region has 19 residues. Germline loops: CDR1 LNHDA, CDR2 SQIVND (reference sequence). Between the trimmed V and J ends, which lost 2 bases and 0 bases, there was a span of 20 bases. The CDR3 coding sequence is TGTGCCAGTAGTATACCACGACAGGCCCCGCAATATAGCAATCAGCCCCAGCATTTT. Protein sequence: CASSIPRQAPQYSNQPQHF.

The chain is built from TRBV6-1 and TRBJ2-1, with 7 bases matching TRBD2. The germline V gene has CDR1 MNHNS and CDR2 SASEGT. This CDR3 comprises 14 residues. The junction had 7 bases not matched to a gene; V was cut back by 6 bases and J by 5 bases. CDR3 loop: CASRRRENHNEQFF. As DNA, the CDR3 is TGTGCCAGCAGGAGGCGGGAGAACCACAATGAGCAGTTCTTC.

The sample holds a few counts of this clone. This chain joins TRBV2 and TRBJ1-1; a weak D match, TRBD1 (6 bases). The ends were cut back, 6 bases at V and 0 bases at J, with 20 bases in the middle. The V gene's germline CDR1 is SNHLY and CDR2 FYNNEI. This CDR3 is built from 17 residues. CDR3 residues: CASRPGGLRAVNTEAFF. CDR3 in DNA: TGTGCCAGCAGACCGGGGGGGCTAAGGGCCGTGAACACTGAAGCTTTCTTT.

J is TRBJ2-7 and V is TRBV11-3, with 8 nucleotides matching TRBD1. The CDR3 consists of 16 residues. The J segment lost 4 bases and the V segment lost 5 bases, leaving 13 bases of the junction unmatched. The germline V gene has CDR1 SGHNT and CDR2 YENEEA. In DNA form, the CDR3 reads TGTGCCAGCAGCGGACAGGCGGGACAGGCCCTTTACGAGCAGTACTTC. Translating it yields CASSGQAGQALYEQYF.

This clone has a handful of counts. The chain carries TRBV21-1 and TRBJ2-1; TRBD2, the table's D call, was not compared with the DNA. TRBV21-1 is reported as a pseudogene. This CDR3 comprises 17 residues. The CDR3 sequence is CASTIRPLAGRYNEQFF. The CDR3 DNA follows: TGTGCCAGCACCATAAGGCCCCTAGCGGGTCGCTACAATGAGCAGTTCTTC.

V usage is TRBV28 and J usage is TRBJ2-7; TRBD1 matches 7 bases. The CDR3 sequence is 14 residues long. CDR1 MDHEN and CDR2 SYDVKM come from the germline V gene. Germline trimming cut 8 bases from V and 8 bases from J; bases unmatched to any gene: 15. CDR3 coding DNA: TGTGCCAGCCTCCCGGGACAGTCGTTTTCGAAGCAGTACTTC. Translated: CASLPGQSFSKQYF.

The V call is TRBV10-3, the J call TRBJ2-3; 11 bases are shared with TRBD1. The CDR3 sequence is 16 residues long. Germline trimming cut 4 bases from V and 2 bases from J; bases unmatched to any gene: 5. CDR1 and CDR2 from the germline V gene are ENHRY and SYGVKD. This chain's CDR3 is CAISGRTGGPTDTQYF. CDR3 bases: TGTGCCATCAGTGGACGGACAGGGGGCCCCACAGATACGCAGTATTTT.

This clone has a single count. The chain couples TRBV7-2 to TRBJ2-3; 11 bases match TRBD2. Germline V gene data show CDR1 as SGHTA and CDR2 as FQGNSA. CDR3 length: 15 amino acids. After removal of 3 bases from V and 4 bases from J, the junction contained 3 bases not matched to a gene. Written as DNA, the CDR3 is TGTGCCAGCAGCTTGATTAGCGGGAGGGCAGATACGCAGTATTTT. Amino acid sequence: CASSLISGRADTQYF.

V is TRBV27 and J is TRBJ2-1, with a possible D match to TRBD1 (5 bases). Per the germline V gene, CDR1 is MNHEY and CDR2 is SMNVEV (reference sequence). The CDR3 sequence is 12 residues long. Trimming removed 6 bases from V and 4 bases from J, with 7 bases in between. The CDR3 loop is CASSREYNEQFF. CDR3 sequence (DNA): TGTGCCAGCAGCAGGGAATACAATGAGCAGTTCTTC.

V is TRBV6-5 and J is TRBJ1-5, with TRBD1 as a possible D gene (5 bases). CDR1 and CDR2 (germline): MNHEY, SVGAGI. The CDR3 is 15 amino acids. The V end lost 0 bases, the J end lost 4 bases, and 10 bases lay between the germline ends. This CDR3 is CASSYSTAGNQPQHF. The CDR3 nucleotides read TGTGCCAGCAGTTACTCGACAGCCGGGAATCAGCCCCAGCATTTT.

The rearrangement joins TRBV28 to TRBJ2-1; 7 nucleotides agree with TRBD1. J gave up 1 base and V 10 bases, and 10 bases lay outside the gene matches. The CDR3 spans 15 residues. Germline-derived CDR1 and CDR2 are MDHEN and SYDVKM. The CDR3 DNA reads as TGTGCCAACTCTCCCGGGACAGAGTCCTACAATGAGCAGTTCTTC. This translates into CANSPGTESYNEQFF.

The chain couples TRBV7-2 to TRBJ2-2, with 9 nucleotides matching TRBD1. Trimming removed 3 bases from V and 4 bases from J; junction bases left unmatched: 3. Per germline, CDR1 SGHTA and CDR2 FQGNSA. The CDR3 is 15 amino acids. CDR3 in DNA: TGTGCCAGCAGCTTGAAGACAGGGGGCACCGGGGAGCTGTTTTTT. Protein: CASSLKTGGTGELFF.

The chain recombines TRBV5-6 with TRBJ1-2; no definite D call. Germline V gives CDR1 SGHDT, CDR2 YYEEEE. CDR3 size: 12 residues. Trimming removed 4 bases from V and 8 bases from J, with 12 bases in between. The CDR3 sequence is CASSPGSPGYTF. For the CDR3, the DNA is TGTGCCAGCAGCCCCGGGAGCCCGGGCTACACCTTC.

The chain joins TRBV4-2 to TRBJ2-1; TRBD2 matches 9 bases. With 0 bases clipped from V and 4 bases from J, the junction kept 7 bases outside the gene matches. Germline values: CDR1 LGHNA, CDR2 YNFKEQ. This CDR3 has 17 amino acids. The DNA of the CDR3 is TGTGCCAGCAGCCAAGATAAGGCTAGCGGGGATTACAATGAGCAGTTCTTC. Its protein product is CASSQDKASGDYNEQFF.

The chain carries TRBV7-8 and TRBJ2-5; 8 nucleotides line up with TRBD2. This CDR3 contains 14 residues. CDR1 is SGHVS, CDR2 FQNEAQ, per germline. With V trimmed by 3 bases and J by 5 bases, 5 bases remained unmatched. The CDR3 loop reads CASSLRRGAETQYF. The CDR3 bases are TGTGCCAGCAGCTTGAGGCGGGGGGCCGAGACCCAGTACTTC.

CDR3 residues: CSVDAAGAEDTQYF. The DNA for the CDR3 is TGCAGCGTTGACGCGGCGGGAGCGGAAGATACGCAGTATTTT. The chain combines TRBV29-1 with TRBJ2-3, with 7 bases lining up with TRBD2. The CDR3 has 14 amino acids. Germline loops: CDR1 SQVTM, CDR2 ANQGSEA. Trimming removed 3 bases from V and 5 bases from J; junction bases left unmatched: 8.

This clone was counted a single time. CDR3 residues: CASSTPRSKREKLFF. CDR3 nucleotides: TGTGCCAGCAGTACTCCAAGATCCAAGCGTGAAAAACTGTTTTTT. The chain uses TRBV6-6 and TRBJ1-4, with D uncertain. The V end was cut by 5 bases, the J end by 7 bases, with 17 bases between. Looked up from germline, CDR1 is MNHNY and CDR2 is SVGAGI (reference sequence). CDR3 length: 15 residues.